The 11 T cell receptor beta chains below come from one sample, sequenced in a study of control samples from healthy donors and cancer patients. The protocol was immunoSEQ multiplex PCR, while the TCRdb copy is restricted to in-frame clones and leaves out a portion. The sample shows about 110,000 clones, around 89% of them seen only once. The sequencing input was blood. The receptors were sampled from a woman aged 50 to 65 in good health.

This rearrangement joins TRBV10-1 to TRBJ1-4; 8 nucleotides line up with TRBD1. Looked up from germline, CDR1 is WNHNN and CDR2 is SYGVQD (reference sequence). V lost 5 bases and J lost 8; bases outside the gene matches: 13. There are 16 residues in the CDR3. CDR3 sequence: CASSQSLTGVLEKLFF. The CDR3, as DNA: TGCGCCAGCAGTCAATCCCTGACAGGGGTATTGGAAAAACTGTTTTTT.

The chain uses TRBV6-5 and TRBJ2-5; possible D gene TRBD1, 5 bases. Germline V gives CDR1 MNHEY, CDR2 SVGAGI. Trimming shortened V by 2 bases and J by 5 bases, and 15 bases separated the two germline ends. There are 15 residues in the CDR3. CDR3 DNA sequence: TGTGCCAGCAGTTACGCCAGGGAAATGTTTGAGACCCAGTACTTC. As protein: CASSYAREMFETQYF.

The V and J genes are TRBV6-5 and TRBJ2-3; D tentatively fits TRBD1 or TRBD2 (5 bases each). The ends were cut back, 7 bases at V and 2 bases at J, with 16 bases in the middle. Germline CDR1 MNHEY, CDR2 SVGAGI. The CDR3 covers 15 residues. This CDR3 is CASIKAGAVTDTQYF. The CDR3 nucleotides are TGTGCCAGCATCAAGGCCGGGGCGGTCACAGATACGCAGTATTTT.

The rearrangement uses TRBV5-1 and TRBJ1-1, with D possibly being TRBD1 (6 bases). The CDR3 is 13 residues long. The V gene lost 5 bases and the J gene lost 1 base, with 9 bases spanning the gap. Germline V CDR1 and CDR2: SGHRS, YFSETQ. CDR3 bases: TGCGCCAGCAGAGCGACAGGGAACACTGAAGCTTTCTTT. Its protein is CASRATGNTEAFF.

The rearrangement links TRBV2 to TRBJ1-2; D not certain. This CDR3 contains 15 residues. The V and J ends lost 7 bases and 3 bases respectively, with 18 bases between them. The germline gives CDR1 SNHLY, CDR2 FYNNEI. The CDR3 sequence: CASIMSLAAYYGYTF. Written as DNA, the CDR3 is TGTGCCAGCATTATGTCGCTGGCAGCCTACTATGGCTACACCTTC. The full variable domain, completed using reference TRBV2 and TRBJ1-2, is EPEVTQTPSHQVTQMGQEVILRCVPISNHLYFYWYRQILGQKVEFLVSFYNNEISEKSEIFDDQFSVERPDGSNFTLKIRSTKLEDSAMYFCASIMSLAAYYGYTFGSGTRLTVV.

V gene TRBV7-6 combines with J gene TRBJ2-3; 11 bases are a match to TRBD2. The CDR3 has 15 residues. V was pared by 3 bases and J by 3 bases, with 2 bases of the junction left unmatched. Germline V gene sequence: CDR1 SGHVS, CDR2 FNYEAQ. The chain's CDR3 is CASSFLAGGTDTQYF. In DNA, the CDR3 is TGTGCCAGCAGCTTCCTAGCGGGAGGAACAGATACGCAGTATTTT.

This rearrangement joins TRBV5-6 to TRBJ2-5, with 9 bases lining up with TRBD2. V shed 3 bases and J 6 bases; nucleotides not matched to a gene: 21. Germline V gives CDR1 SGHDT, CDR2 YYEEEE. The CDR3 has 19 amino acids. The CDR3 region has the DNA TGTGCCAGCAGCTCCGCCTCGAGTGCGGGAGGGCATCGGGTAAAGACCCAGTACTTC. Amino acids: CASSSASSAGGHRVKTQYF. The full variable domain, in which reference TRBV5-6 and TRBJ2-5 provide the parts outside the CDR3, is DAGVTQSPTHLIKTRGQQVTLRCSPKSGHDTVSWYQQALGQGPQFIFQYYEEEERQRGNFPDRFSGHQFPNYSSELNVNALLLGDSALYLCASSSASSAGGHRVKTQYFGPGTRLLVL.

Concerning this clone itself: This likely comes from a read error, as the CDR3 has no conserved phenylalanine or tryptophan at its end. The gene calls are TRBV6-5 and TRBJ1-2, with D unresolved. The V end was cut by 10 bases, the J end by 7 bases, with 16 bases between. Germline V lookup: CDR1 MNHEY, CDR2 SVGAGI. The CDR3 has 12 residues. This chain's CDR3 is CATGSGIGGYTL. Written as DNA, the CDR3 is TGTGCCACTGGGTCTGGCATCGGTGGCTACACCCTC.

The chain combines TRBV11-2 with TRBJ2-3, with 8 bases lining up with TRBD1. V was clipped by 1 base and J by 2 bases; unmatched bases: 5. This CDR3 region has 16 residues. The germline gives CDR1 SGHAT, CDR2 FQNNGV. CDR3 sequence: CASSLVWDRYTDTQYF. In DNA form, the CDR3 reads TGTGCCAGCAGCTTAGTTTGGGACAGGTACACAGATACGCAGTATTTT. The full variable domain, its missing parts supplied by reference TRBV11-2 and TRBJ2-3, is EAGVAQSPRYKIIEKRQSVAFWCNPISGHATLYWYQQILGQGPKLLIQFQNNGVVDDSQLPKDRFSAERLKGVDSTLKIQPAKLEDSAVYLCASSLVWDRYTDTQYFGPGTRLTVL.

A word on this clone: At one end the junction does not follow the germline gene, possibly because of a read error. The chain uses TRBV19 and TRBJ1-1; no clear D gene. The CDR3 sequence is 9 residues long. Looked up from germline, CDR1 is LNHDA and CDR2 is SQIVND (reference sequence). The CDR3 reads CASSGREIF. CDR3 bases: TGTGCCAGTAGTGGGCGAGAGATCTTT.

V and J are TRBV30 and TRBJ2-3; D is ambiguous. CDR3 length: 17 residues. V dropped 0 bases and J dropped 0 bases, with 16 bases sitting between them. Germline values: CDR1 GTSNPN, CDR2 SVGIG (reference sequence). The CDR3 sequence is CAWSVWTITTSTDTQYF. CDR3 bases: TGTGCCTGGAGTGTCTGGACGATCACGACTAGCACAGATACGCAGTATTTT.